What follows are 20 T cell receptor beta chains derived from one specimen sequenced in a study of neurological immune-mediated disorders. One entry per CDR3 protein, called by TCRdb with MiXCR from the 5' RACE reads. The profile shows approximately 47,000 distinct CDR3 sequences, 10% to 15% of them singletons. Time point described: longitudinal time-point 3. Sequenced: PBMCs. These receptors came from a male donor with HTLV-1-associated myelopathy (HAM/TSP).

This clonotype was recorded many times. The rearrangement uses TRBV7-6 and TRBJ2-1; D is possibly TRBD1 (6 bases). The V and J ends lost 2 bases and 6 bases respectively, with 17 bases between them. The germline V gene encodes CDR1 SGHVS and CDR2 FNYEAQ. This CDR3 is built from 16 residues. This CDR3 reads CASSLNGQGYANEQFF. In nucleotides, the CDR3 is TGTGCCAGCAGCTTAAATGGTCAGGGGTACGCCAATGAGCAGTTCTTC.

The rearrangement joins TRBV7-8 to TRBJ2-1; 11 bases are shared with TRBD1. This CDR3 is built from 17 residues. V lost 0 bases and J lost 4; bases outside the gene matches: 5. The germline V gene has CDR1 SGHVS and CDR2 FQNEAQ. The CDR3: CASSLALGQGAYNEQFF. As DNA, the CDR3 is TGTGCCAGCAGCTTAGCCCTCGGACAGGGGGCGTACAATGAGCAGTTCTTC.

Ten or more counts support this clonotype. V gene TRBV5-1 combines with J gene TRBJ1-2; TRBD1 matches at 9 bases. V lost 3 bases, J lost 3 bases, and 3 bases stayed unmatched. From germline, CDR1 is SGHRS and CDR2 YFSETQ. This CDR3 has 14 amino acids. CDR3 sequence: CASSYRTGDYGYTF. For the CDR3, the DNA is TGCGCCAGCAGCTACCGGACAGGGGACTATGGCTACACCTTC. The full variable domain, completed using reference TRBV5-1 and TRBJ1-2, is KAGVTQTPRYLIKTRGQQVTLSCSPISGHRSVSWYQQTPGQGLQFLFEYFSETQRNKGNFPGRFSGRQFSNSRSEMNVSTLELGDSALYLCASSYRTGDYGYTFGSGTRLTVV.

At least ten counts were recorded for this clonotype. The CDR3 DNA reads TGTGCCAGCTCCCCGGAGTTGAACACTGAAGCTTTCTTT. This sequence encodes CASSPELNTEAFF. The chain couples TRBV6-5 to TRBJ1-1, with D unclear. The CDR3 has 13 residues. The V end was cut by 8 bases, the J end by 0 bases, with 10 bases between. Germline V lookup: CDR1 MNHEY, CDR2 SVGAGI.

This clonotype appeared many times. This chain links TRBV6-2 or TRBV6-3 with TRBJ1-2; no clear D gene. V lost 2 bases, J lost 6 bases, and 16 bases lay in between. Germline CDR1 MNHEY, CDR2 SVGEGT. This CDR3 has 15 residues. This CDR3 is CASSYAPGRADGYTF. The CDR3 coding sequence is TGTGCCAGCAGTTACGCGCCGGGGAGGGCCGATGGCTACACCTTC.

This clonotype was observed many times. The chain has TRBV5-1 and TRBJ2-1, with 10 nucleotides matching TRBD2. V lost 1 base, J lost 6 bases, and 10 bases stayed unmatched. The CDR3 runs 17 residues. Germline V gene lookup returns CDR1 SGHRS and CDR2 YFSETQ. The CDR3: CASSLSRVTSGTNEQFF. The CDR3, as DNA: TGCGCCAGCAGCTTGTCAAGGGTCACTAGCGGGACCAATGAGCAGTTCTTC.

This clonotype was counted many times. The V gene is TRBV27, the J gene TRBJ1-1; TRBD1 is a possible D gene (5 bases). The CDR3 contains 11 residues. Trimming left V 4 bases short and J 5 bases short, with 5 bases between. In germline, CDR1 is MNHEY, CDR2 SMNVEV (reference sequence). The CDR3 coding sequence is TGTGCCAGCAGTTGGGGGACTGAAGCTTTCTTT. Amino acid sequence: CASSWGTEAFF.

The chain recombines TRBV5-1 with TRBJ2-3, with 16 bases identical to TRBD2. Per the germline V gene, CDR1 is SGHRS and CDR2 is YFSETQ. The V gene end was trimmed by 3 bases and the J gene end by 6 bases; junction bases not matched to a gene: 7. The length of the CDR3 is 17 residues. CDR3 nucleotide sequence: TGCGCCAGCAGCTCCGGGACTAGCGGGGGGGCCTGGGATACGCAGTATTTT. Protein: CASSSGTSGGAWDTQYF.

This clonotype appeared many times. This chain links TRBV7-2 with TRBJ1-2; D uncertain. The CDR3 sequence is 13 residues long. Trimming removed 3 bases from V and 8 bases from J, with 13 bases in between. Germline V gives CDR1 SGHTA, CDR2 FQGNSA. CDR3 in amino acids: CASSFGDVRGYTF. The CDR3 DNA follows: TGTGCCAGCAGCTTTGGGGATGTCCGGGGCTACACCTTC. The whole variable domain, filled in from reference TRBV7-2 and TRBJ1-2, reads GAGVSQSPSNKVTEKGKDVELRCDPISGHTALYWYRQSLGQGLEFLIYFQGNSAPDKSGLPSDRFSAERTGGSVSTLTIQRTQQEDSAVYLCASSFGDVRGYTFGSGTRLTVV.

This clonotype showed up many times. The V gene is TRBV29-1, the J gene TRBJ2-3; D possibly corresponds to TRBD2 (6 bases). Germline CDR1 reads SQVTM; CDR2 reads ANQGSEA. The CDR3 totals 14 residues. The V gene lost 6 bases and the J gene lost 0 bases, with 13 bases spanning the gap. CDR3 sequence (DNA): TGCAGCGTCATAGCGGTGAAAAGCACAGATACGCAGTATTTT. Residues: CSVIAVKSTDTQYF.

This clonotype was counted many times. The chain uses TRBV10-3 and TRBJ1-1, with unresolved D. Trimming left V 3 bases short and J 2 bases short, with 10 bases between. CDR3 length equals 14 residues. Germline CDR1 is ENHRY and CDR2 is SYGVKD. CDR3 sequence reads: CAISDPQENTEAFF. The CDR3 DNA reads TGTGCCATCAGTGACCCTCAGGAAAACACTGAAGCTTTCTTT.

There are many counts of this clonotype. CDR3 residues: CASSLGIRDYSNQPQHF. CDR3 nucleotides: TGTGCCAGCAGTTTAGGAATCAGGGACTATAGCAATCAGCCCCAGCATTTT. This chain joins TRBV12-3 or TRBV12-4 and TRBJ1-5; a weak D match, TRBD1 (5 bases). The CDR3 is made up of 17 amino acids. Trimming removed 1 base from V and 0 bases from J, with 13 bases in between.

As concerns this clonotype: The junction differs from germline at one of its ends, possibly a read error. The chain combines TRBV7-9 with TRBJ2-1, with 7 bases matching TRBD2. The CDR3 covers 15 residues. Germline CDR1 is SEHNR and CDR2 is FQNEAQ (reference sequence). CDR3 nucleotide sequence: TGTGCCAGCAGCCACAAGACTAGCTCCTACAATGAGGAGTTCTTC. The encoded protein is CASSHKTSSYNEEFF. Supplemented by reference TRBV7-9 and TRBJ2-1, the full variable domain reads DTGVSQNPRHKITKRGQNVTFRCDPISEHNRLYWYRQTLGQGPEFLTYFQNEAQLEKSRLLSDRFSAERPKGSFSTLEIQRTEQGDSAMYLCASSHKTSSYNEEFFGPGTRLTVL.

In this sample, this clonotype turned up many times. The chain links TRBV29-1 to TRBJ1-3; D remains ambiguous. The CDR3 sequence is 11 residues long. The V gene lost 8 bases and the J gene lost 4 bases, with 9 bases spanning the gap. Germline V gene lookup returns CDR1 SQVTM and CDR2 ANQGSEA. The CDR3 loop reads CSISSGNTIYF. The CDR3 DNA is TGCAGCATTAGTAGCGGAAACACCATATATTTT.

This clonotype was counted many times. The V and J genes are TRBV20-1 and TRBJ2-5, with 11 positions matching TRBD2. The CDR3 extends over 14 amino acids. J lost 7 bases, V lost 3 bases, and 7 bases had no gene match. Germline V CDR1 and CDR2: DFQATT, SNEGSKA (reference sequence). CDR3 bases: TGCAGTGCTAGGGATAGCGGGGGGGCCGGGACCCAGTACTTC. As protein: CSARDSGGAGTQYF.

In its sample, this clonotype ranks as medium-sized. V gene TRBV12-3 or TRBV12-4 combines with J gene TRBJ1-1; D is unresolved. Deletions cut 3 bases from V and 3 bases from J, with 8 bases between. This CDR3 region has 13 residues. Here the CDR3 DNA reads TGTGCCAGCAGTTTCGAACGGTACACTGAAGCTTTCTTT. Translated, it gives CASSFERYTEAFF.

This clonotype was detected ten times or more. The chain carries TRBV12-3 or TRBV12-4 and TRBJ2-7, with 10 bases aligning to TRBD2. The CDR3 extends over 14 amino acids. The V segment lost 1 base and the J segment 6 bases; nucleotides outside the gene matches: 3. The CDR3 DNA follows: TGTGCCAGCAGTTTAGTACTAGCGGGGTTCGAGCAGTACTTC. Amino acid sequence: CASSLVLAGFEQYF.

This clonotype was recorded many times. The chain joins TRBV7-8 to TRBJ2-3; D is unresolved. V dropped 4 bases and J dropped 0 bases, with 14 bases sitting between them. The germline V gene encodes CDR1 SGHVS and CDR2 FQNEAQ. The CDR3 has 16 residues. Here the CDR3 DNA reads TGTGCCAGCAGCTCATTAACTGGGTCTAGCACAGATACGCAGTATTTT. Its translation: CASSSLTGSSTDTQYF.

A note on this clonotype: An end of the junction differs from the germline gene, which may be a read error. The chain carries TRBV28 and TRBJ1-1; maybe TRBD1 (6 bases). This CDR3 is 16 amino acids long. Germline V lookup: CDR1 MDHEN, CDR2 SYDVKM. CDR3 amino acids: CASRIISGQTSTEALF. Here the CDR3 DNA reads TGTGCCAGCAGAATTATCTCCGGACAGACGAGCACTGAAGCTTTATTT.

This clonotype occurred many times. The chain carries TRBV7-8 and TRBJ2-1; D unclear. Germline CDR1 and CDR2: SGHVS and FQNEAQ. V dropped 7 bases and J dropped 7 bases, with 20 bases sitting between them. There are 15 residues in the CDR3. This CDR3 reads CASTDGRSPANEQFF. In DNA, the CDR3 is TGTGCCAGCACCGATGGTAGGAGCCCGGCAAATGAGCAGTTCTTC.